The subject of this entry is one T cell receptor beta chain. Its target is unknown. These data are taken from a study of T cell repertoires in cytomegalovirus infection. About the research overall: Public TCR beta signatures provided an indication of both CMV infection and a matching HLA type. General observations from the study: What dominated the ex vivo response were HLA-C-restricted CMV-specific TCR beta clonotypes.

TCRdb reanalysed the reads using MiXCR and keeps one entry per CDR3 protein. The data hold about 600,000 distinct CDR3 sequences, with 20% to 25% observed a single time. The length of the CDR3 is 12 residues. The V end lost 3 bases, the J end lost 4 bases, and 7 bases lay between the germline ends. Germline V gene lookup returns CDR1 SQVTM and CDR2 ANQGSEA. This chain links TRBV29-1 with TRBJ1-3; D unclear. The clonotype originates from a human donor in good health (CMV status not recorded). Some clones in this sample may be carry-over from other donors' samples. Sequencing was carried out using CD8+ T cells from PBMCs. In DNA, the CDR3 is TGCAGCGTTGAGTTGGGAGGAAACACCATATATTTT. Residues: CSVELGGNTIYF. Variable domain in full (rest from reference TRBV29-1 and TRBJ1-3): SAVISQKPSRDICQRGTSLTIQCQVDSQVTMMFWYRQQPGQSLTLIATANQGSEATYESGFVIDKFPISRPNLTFSTLTVSNMSPEDSSIYLCSVELGGNTIYFGEGSWLTVV.